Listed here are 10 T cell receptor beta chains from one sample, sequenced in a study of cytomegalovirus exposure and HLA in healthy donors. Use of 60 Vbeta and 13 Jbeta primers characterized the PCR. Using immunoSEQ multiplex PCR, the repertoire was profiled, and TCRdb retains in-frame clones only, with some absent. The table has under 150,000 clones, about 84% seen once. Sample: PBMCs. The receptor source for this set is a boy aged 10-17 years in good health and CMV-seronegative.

CDR3 sequence (DNA): TGCGCCAGCAGCTTGGGACAGGGTGCCGACGAGCAGTACTTC. It encodes CASSLGQGADEQYF. The chain is built from TRBV5-1 and TRBJ2-7; 7 positions agree with TRBD1. The CDR3 covers 14 residues. With V trimmed by 0 bases and J by 5 bases, 5 bases remained unmatched. Germline assignment: CDR1 SGHRS and CDR2 YFSETQ.

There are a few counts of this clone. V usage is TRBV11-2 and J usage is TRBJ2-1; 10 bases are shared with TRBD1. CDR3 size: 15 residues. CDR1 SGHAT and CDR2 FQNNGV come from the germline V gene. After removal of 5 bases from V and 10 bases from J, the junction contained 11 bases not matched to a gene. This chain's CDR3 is CASSLRDRGRREQFF. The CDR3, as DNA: TGTGCCAGCAGCCTCCGGGACAGGGGTCGGAGGGAGCAGTTCTTC.

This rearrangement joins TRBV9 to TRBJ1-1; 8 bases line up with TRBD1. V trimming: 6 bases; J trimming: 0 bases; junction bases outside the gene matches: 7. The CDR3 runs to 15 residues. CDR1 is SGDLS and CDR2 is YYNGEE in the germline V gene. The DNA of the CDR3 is TGTGCCAGCAAGCGCGGCAGGGGGCTGAACACTGAAGCTTTCTTT. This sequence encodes CASKRGRGLNTEAFF.

CDR3 region: CASSQEGASLYEQFF. CDR3 in DNA: TGTGCCAGCAGCCAAGAAGGAGCCAGTCTGTATGAGCAGTTCTTC. V usage is TRBV4-2 and J usage is TRBJ2-1; no firm D call. The CDR3 has 15 amino acids. V lost 0 bases, J lost 8 bases, and 14 bases lay in between. CDR1 is LGHNA, CDR2 YNFKEQ, per germline.

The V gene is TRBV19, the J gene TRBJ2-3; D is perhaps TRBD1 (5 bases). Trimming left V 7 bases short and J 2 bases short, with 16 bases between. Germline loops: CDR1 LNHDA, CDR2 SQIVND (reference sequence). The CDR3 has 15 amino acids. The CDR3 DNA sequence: TGTGCCAGTATCCCCGTGGGGCCGATCACAGATACGCAGTATTTT. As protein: CASIPVGPITDTQYF.

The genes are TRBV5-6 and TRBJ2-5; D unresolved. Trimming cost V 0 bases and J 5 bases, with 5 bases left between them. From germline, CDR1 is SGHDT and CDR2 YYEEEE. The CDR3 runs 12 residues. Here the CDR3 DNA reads TGTGCCAGCAGCTTGGTACTGGAGACCCAGTACTTC. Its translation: CASSLVLETQYF.

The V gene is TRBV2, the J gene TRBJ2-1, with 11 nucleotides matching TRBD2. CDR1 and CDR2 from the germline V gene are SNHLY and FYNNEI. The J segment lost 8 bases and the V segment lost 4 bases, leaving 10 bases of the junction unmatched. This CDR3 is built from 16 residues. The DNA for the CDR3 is TGTGCCAGCAGTGTGTCGGCTAGCGGGAGGATTTATGAGCAGTTCTTC. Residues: CASSVSASGRIYEQFF.

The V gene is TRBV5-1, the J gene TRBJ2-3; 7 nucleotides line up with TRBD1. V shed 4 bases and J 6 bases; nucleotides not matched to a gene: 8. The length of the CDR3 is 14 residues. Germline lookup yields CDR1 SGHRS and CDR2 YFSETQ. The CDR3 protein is CASSLTGEMDTQYF. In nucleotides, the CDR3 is TGCGCCAGCAGCCTCACAGGGGAGATGGATACGCAGTATTTT.

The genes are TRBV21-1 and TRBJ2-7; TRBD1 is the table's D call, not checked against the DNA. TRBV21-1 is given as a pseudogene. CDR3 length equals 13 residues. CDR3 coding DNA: TGTGCCAGCAGGCTGACACAGGACTACGAGCAGTACTTC. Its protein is CASRLTQDYEQYF.

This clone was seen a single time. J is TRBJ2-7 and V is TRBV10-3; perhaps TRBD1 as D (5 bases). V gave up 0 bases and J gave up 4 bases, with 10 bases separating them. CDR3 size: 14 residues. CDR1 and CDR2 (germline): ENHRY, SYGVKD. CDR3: CAISESMGQYEQYF. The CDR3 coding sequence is TGTGCCATCAGTGAGTCAATGGGGCAGTACGAGCAGTACTTC.